Included here is one T cell receptor (beta chain) sequence, with context. The target antigen is unknown. These data belong to a study of a mutant IDH1 vaccine in newly diagnosed glioma. Whole-study context: In weeks 1, 3, 5, 7, 11, 15, 19 and 23, patients were immunized, eight times in all. Overall study results and limits: Vaccination elicited immune responses in roughly 93% of patients.

The method was immunoSEQ multiplex PCR; TCRdb's version includes in-frame clones alone and lacks a portion of them. The table lists some 60,000 clones, approximately 80% of them singletons. Time point defined: week 11, during vaccination. Vaccine doses each comprised 300 ug of mutant IDH1 20-mer peptide, with topical imiquimod. V dropped 1 base and J dropped 10 bases, with 11 bases sitting between them. Per the germline V gene, CDR1 is MGHRA and CDR2 is YSYEKL. The CDR3 covers 13 residues. This chain links TRBV4-1 with TRBJ2-1, with D unresolved. The source material was PBMCs, sampled from a glioma patient whose treatment included an IDH1 peptide vaccine. The receptor was isolated from a man aged 25 to 40 with glioma. CDR3 coding DNA: TGCGCCAGCAGCCAAGCAAGGGATAAGGAGCAGTTCTTC. This gives the protein CASSQARDKEQFF.